The 19 T cell receptor beta chains presented below share a single source sample, sequenced in a study of response to subunit inactivated influenza vaccine. TCRdb recomputed calls from the RT-PCR reads with MiXCR, one row per CDR3 protein. The sample lists hundreds of thousands of distinct CDR3 sequences, 15% to 17% occurring once. This material consisted of PBMCs from blood, taken about 11 days after vaccination. The receptors were gathered from a middle-aged man who received an inactivated influenza vaccine.

The chain is built from TRBV7-3 and TRBJ2-7, with 12 positions matching TRBD2. The ends lost 11 bases at V and 0 bases at J; junction bases unmatched: 23. Germline V gene lookup returns CDR1 SGHTA and CDR2 FQGTGA. The CDR3 has 20 residues. This CDR3 reads CAYERSGASGRAKISYEQYF. CDR3 nucleotide sequence: TGTGCCTACGAGAGGTCGGGGGCTAGCGGGAGGGCCAAAATCTCCTACGAGCAGTACTTC.

Regarding this clonotype: A junction end diverges from the germline sequence, so it may reflect a read error. The chain carries TRBV6-5 and TRBJ2-7; possible D gene TRBD1, 5 bases. The CDR3 has 14 residues. Germline V gene sequence: CDR1 MNHEY, CDR2 SVGAGI. For the CDR3, the DNA is TGTGCCAGCAGTTACGACAGAAACTCCTACGAGCTGTACTTC. It translates to CASSYDRNSYELYF.

In its sample, this clonotype was seen a few times. The CDR3 bases are TGTGCCAGCATACCCCAGGGACGGAACACCGGGGAGCTGTTTTTT. It codes for CASIPQGRNTGELFF. V usage is TRBV19 and J usage is TRBJ2-2; D may correspond to TRBD1 or TRBD2 (5 bases each). The CDR3 totals 15 residues. Germline lookup yields CDR1 LNHDA and CDR2 SQIVND (reference sequence). V gave up 9 bases and J gave up 1 base, with 15 bases separating them. The whole variable domain, remainder taken from reference TRBV19 and TRBJ2-2, is DGGITQSPKYLFRKEGQNVTLSCEQNLNHDAMYWYRQDPGQGLRLIYYSQIVNDFQKGDIAEGYSVSREKKESFPLTVTSAQKNPTAFYLCASIPQGRNTGELFFGEGSRLTVL.

This clonotype was detected many times. CDR3: CASGQTNTEAFF. In DNA, the CDR3 is TGTGCCAGTGGACAGACGAACACTGAAGCTTTCTTT. The chain is built from TRBV7-8 and TRBJ1-1; possible D gene TRBD1, 6 bases. Trimming removed 9 bases at V and 1 base at J, with 9 bases between. Germline-derived CDR1 and CDR2 are SGHVS and FQNEAQ. The CDR3 runs 12 residues.

This clonotype was seen more than once but under ten times. CDR3 nucleotides: TGTGCCAGCAGCCCACAGACTGTCGGGGAGCTGTTTTTT. Translating it yields CASSPQTVGELFF. V and J are TRBV7-2 and TRBJ2-2; no clear D. The germline CDR1 and CDR2 sequences are SGHTA and FQGNSA. The CDR3 is 13 amino acids. V lost 5 bases, J lost 7 bases, and 11 bases lay in between. The variable domain in full, completed from reference TRBV7-2 and TRBJ2-2, reads GAGVSQSPSNKVTEKGKDVELRCDPISGHTALYWYRQSLGQGLEFLIYFQGNSAPDKSGLPSDRFSAERTGGSVSTLTIQRTQQEDSAVYLCASSPQTVGELFFGEGSRLTVL.

This rearrangement joins TRBV20-1 to TRBJ2-3; TRBD2 matches at 14 bases. Losses at the gene ends were 6 bases for V and 8 bases for J; bases not matched to a gene: 22. The length of the CDR3 is 19 residues. Germline CDR1 and CDR2: DFQATT and SNEGSKA (reference sequence). Here the CDR3 reads CSASKSGLAGVRQIGTQYF. CDR3 in DNA: TGCAGTGCATCCAAATCGGGACTAGCGGGAGTAAGGCAGATAGGTACGCAGTATTTT.

This clonotype appeared a few times. This chain links TRBV6-5 with TRBJ1-1; D perhaps matches TRBD1 (5 bases). The V gene lost 2 bases and the J gene lost 3 bases, with 13 bases spanning the gap. This CDR3 is built from 15 residues. In germline, CDR1 is MNHEY, CDR2 SVGAGI. The CDR3 DNA is TGTGCCAGCAGTTACGGCAGGGAGAGGGACACTGAAGCTTTCTTT. This translates into CASSYGRERDTEAFF.

This rearrangement joins TRBV6-5 to TRBJ2-5, with 10 bases identical to TRBD2. This CDR3 has 14 residues. Germline V gives CDR1 MNHEY, CDR2 SVGAGI. J lost 5 bases, V lost 1 base, and 1 base had no gene match. CDR3 protein: CASSYLGLAETQYF. CDR3 DNA: TGTGCCAGCAGTTACTTGGGACTAGCGGAGACCCAGTACTTC.

The J gene is TRBJ2-1, the V gene TRBV19; D not resolved. In germline, CDR1 is LNHDA, CDR2 SQIVND (reference sequence). V was trimmed by 0 bases and J by 0 bases, leaving 6 bases between them. The CDR3 runs to 15 residues. CDR3 in DNA: TGTGCCAGTAGTATAGACGGGTCCTCCTACAATGAGCAGTTCTTC. Encoded protein: CASSIDGSSYNEQFF.

V is TRBV9 and J is TRBJ1-1; D is ambiguous. The CDR3 runs 14 residues. Between the trimmed V and J ends, which lost 0 bases and 8 bases, there was a span of 14 bases. Germline V lookup: CDR1 SGDLS, CDR2 YYNGEE. In DNA, the CDR3 is TGTGCCAGCAGCGTAGATCCAGTAAAGTCCGAAGCTTTCTTT. Residues: CASSVDPVKSEAFF.

This clonotype showed up many times. This rearrangement joins TRBV12-3 or TRBV12-4 to TRBJ2-7; D remains unclear. The CDR3 length is 14 residues. Trimming pared 7 bases from V and 2 bases from J, leaving 15 bases between. CDR3 loop: CASMISGAAYEQYF. The CDR3 nucleotides are TGTGCCAGCATGATATCCGGAGCCGCCTACGAGCAGTACTTC.

The chain recombines TRBV4-3 with TRBJ2-5; unclear D gene. Germline CDR1 reads LGHNA; CDR2 reads YSLEER. V shed 1 base and J shed 4 bases, with 7 bases lying between them. This CDR3 region has 13 residues. CDR3 sequence: CASSQVPGETQYF. The CDR3 DNA reads TGCGCCAGCAGCCAAGTGCCGGGAGAGACCCAGTACTTC.

This clonotype turned up a few times. The chain combines TRBV7-2 with TRBJ2-3; D gene ambiguous. This CDR3 spans 17 amino acids. Germline V CDR1 and CDR2: SGHTA, FQGNSA. V was shortened by 5 bases and J by 0 bases, with 18 bases between the two germline ends. Written as DNA, the CDR3 is TGTGCCAGCAGCCGAGACGGGCTGACAACTAGCACAGATACGCAGTATTTT. Amino acid sequence: CASSRDGLTTSTDTQYF.

This clonotype was detected a few times. The V and J genes are TRBV12-3 or TRBV12-4 and TRBJ2-5; D remains unclear. V was clipped by 2 bases and J by 5 bases, with 18 bases between them. The CDR3 length is 16 residues. CDR3 coding DNA: TGTGCCAGCAGTTTAAGCCCAACGCGAGTAGGGGAGACCCAGTACTTC. Amino acids: CASSLSPTRVGETQYF.

The chain is built from TRBV7-9 and TRBJ2-7, with D uncertain. CDR1 is SEHNR, CDR2 FQNEAQ, per germline (reference sequence). The CDR3 contains 13 residues. V lost 3 bases, J lost 5 bases, and 11 bases lay in between. CDR3 nucleotides: TGTGCCAGCAGCTTTAGGGTGTGGAACGAGCAGTACTTC. Its protein product is CASSFRVWNEQYF.

The gene calls are TRBV20-1 and TRBJ2-3; maybe TRBD2 (5 bases). The CDR3 contains 16 residues. V lost 2 bases and J lost 6, with 21 bases in between. The V gene's germline CDR1 is DFQATT and CDR2 SNEGSKA (reference sequence). The CDR3 coding sequence is TGCAGTGCTAGAAGTATGGGCGGGCCGAGCGGCGATACGCAGTATTTT. Protein: CSARSMGGPSGDTQYF.

The chain is built from TRBV2 and TRBJ1-5; D call uncertain. V lost 3 bases, J lost 6 bases, and 9 bases lay in between. CDR3 size: 13 residues. Germline lookup yields CDR1 SNHLY and CDR2 FYNNEI. Here the CDR3 reads CASSDFQSQPQHF. The DNA of the CDR3 is TGTGCCAGCAGTGATTTTCAGTCTCAGCCCCAGCATTTT. Complete variable domain (other parts from reference TRBV2 and TRBJ1-5): EPEVTQTPSHQVTQMGQEVILRCVPISNHLYFYWYRQILGQKVEFLVSFYNNEISEKSEIFDDQFSVERPDGSNFTLKIRSTKLEDSAMYFCASSDFQSQPQHFGDGTRLSIL.

This clonotype was recorded many times. The gene calls are TRBV29-1 and TRBJ2-3; 9 bases line up with TRBD2. The germline V gene has CDR1 SQVTM and CDR2 ANQGSEA. J lost 0 bases, V lost 7 bases, and 11 bases had no gene match. There are 16 residues in the CDR3. CDR3 DNA sequence: TGCAGCGCCCGGCGGGGTAGCGGGGGCAGCACAGATACGCAGTATTTT. Translating it yields CSARRGSGGSTDTQYF.

This clonotype was seen more than once but under ten times. V usage is TRBV2 and J usage is TRBJ2-5; 11 bases match TRBD1. Losses at the gene ends were 6 bases for V and 6 bases for J; bases not matched to a gene: 6. Looked up from germline, CDR1 is SNHLY and CDR2 is FYNNEI. The CDR3 loop spans 14 amino acids. The CDR3, as DNA: TGTGCCAGCAGGACGGGACAGGGGGTGCAGACCCAGTACTTC. It encodes CASRTGQGVQTQYF.